This TCR beta chain was found in a study of cytomegalovirus exposure and HLA in healthy donors. Notes on the study in general: The authors listed around 150 TCR beta chains as cytomegalovirus-associated.

On this clone: Its antigen remains unidentified.

The primer mix had 60 Vbeta and 13 Jbeta primers. The repertoire was sequenced with immunoSEQ multiplex PCR; TCRdb's copy has only in-frame clones and lacks some. The data show 90,000 or so clones, roughly 70% seen once. Germline loops: CDR1 SEHNR, CDR2 FQNEAQ (reference sequence). The CDR3 sequence is 15 residues long. J lost 2 bases, V lost 7 bases, and 6 bases had no gene match. Healthy donors of bone marrow made up the group. This TCR derives from a woman in her forties or fifties in good health and CMV-seropositive. The specimen sequenced was PBMCs. This chain uses TRBV7-9 with TRBJ1-2; 11 nucleotides agree with TRBD1. DNA of the CDR3: TGTGCCAGCACCGGACAGGGGGCGCGAAACTATGGCTACACCTTC. It specifies CASTGQGARNYGYTF. Looking up the rest from reference TRBV7-9 and TRBJ1-2 gives the full variable domain: DTGVSQNPRHKITKRGQNVTFRCDPISEHNRLYWYRQTLGQGPEFLTYFQNEAQLEKSRLLSDRFSAERPKGSFSTLEIQRTEQGDSAMYLCASTGQGARNYGYTFGSGTRLTVV.